The clone carrying this T cell receptor (beta chain) was seen a handful of times. Its specificity is unknown. These data are taken from a study of T-cell memory formation after mild COVID-19. Study-wide findings and caveats: Among contracting clones, CD4+ were mainly CM/EM and CD8+ enriched in EMRA.

The CDR3 extends over 11 amino acids. Per the germline V gene, CDR1 is SQVTM and CDR2 is ANQGSEA. Trimming removed 6 bases at V and 0 bases at J, with 5 bases between. TCR alpha and TCR beta cDNA libraries with sample barcodes and UMIs came from 5'RACE using constant-segment primers. One entry per CDR3 protein, called by TCRdb with MiXCR from the 5' RACE reads. Here the sample spans about 600,000 distinct CDR3 sequences, 20% to 25% being singletons. Sequenced sample: PBMCs or a T cell subset sorted from them (not recorded which). V and J are TRBV29-1 and TRBJ1-1; no clear D. The receptor's source is an adult woman who had mild COVID-19 (a few samples of this study predate the infection). Cell type and time point are not known. Here the CDR3 reads CSVKMNTEAFF. The CDR3 DNA follows: TGCAGCGTCAAGATGAACACTGAAGCTTTCTTT. Full variable domain (rest looked up from reference TRBV29-1 and TRBJ1-1): SAVISQKPSRDICQRGTSLTIQCQVDSQVTMMFWYRQQPGQSLTLIATANQGSEATYESGFVIDKFPISRPNLTFSTLTVSNMSPEDSSIYLCSVKMNTEAFFGQGTRLTVV.